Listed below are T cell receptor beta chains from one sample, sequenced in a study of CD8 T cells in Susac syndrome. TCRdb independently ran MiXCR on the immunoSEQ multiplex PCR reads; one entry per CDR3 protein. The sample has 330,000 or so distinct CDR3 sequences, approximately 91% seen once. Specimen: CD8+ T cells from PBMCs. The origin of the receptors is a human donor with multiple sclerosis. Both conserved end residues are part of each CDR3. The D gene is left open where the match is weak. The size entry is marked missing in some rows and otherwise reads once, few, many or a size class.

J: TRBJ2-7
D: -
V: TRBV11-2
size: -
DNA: TGTGCCAGCAGCTTGGGCCGGGACGCCTACGAGCAGTACTTC
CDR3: CASSLGRDAYEQYF

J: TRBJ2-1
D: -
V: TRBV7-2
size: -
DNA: TGTGCCAGCAGCTTAGGTGTCGCGGGCTATGAGCAGTTCTTC
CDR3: CASSLGVAGYEQFF

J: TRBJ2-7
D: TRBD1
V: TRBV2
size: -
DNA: TGTGCCAGCAGTGAACGGACAGGGGGCTCACCTTACGAGCAGTACTTC
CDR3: CASSERTGGSPYEQYF

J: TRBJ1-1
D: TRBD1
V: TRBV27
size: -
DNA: TGTGCCAGCAGTATGTCCGGGACAGCGAACACTGAAGCTTTCTTT
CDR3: CASSMSGTANTEAFF

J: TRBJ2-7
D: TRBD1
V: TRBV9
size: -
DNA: TGTGCCAGCAGCGCCGGCTCCCTGGGACAGGGGTACGTCTACGAGCAGTACTTC
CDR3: CASSAGSLGQGYVYEQYF

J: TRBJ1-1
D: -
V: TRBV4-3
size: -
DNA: TGCGCCAGCAGCCAAGATGGGTTTGGGGAGAGGACTGAAGCTTTCTTT
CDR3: CASSQDGFGERTEAFF

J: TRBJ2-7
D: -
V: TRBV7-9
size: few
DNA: TGTGCCAGTAGCCCTGGCGGAACCTACGAGCAGTACTTC
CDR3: CASSPGGTYEQYF

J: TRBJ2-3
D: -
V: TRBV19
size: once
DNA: TGTGCCAGTAGTATGGGGGCGGAGGGTGAGGGAGATACGCAGTATTTT
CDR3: CASSMGAEGEGDTQYF

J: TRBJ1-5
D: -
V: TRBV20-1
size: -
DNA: TGCAGTGCTGGCACCGGGACACCTTATAGCAATCAGCCCCAGCATTTT
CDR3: CSAGTGTPYSNQPQHF

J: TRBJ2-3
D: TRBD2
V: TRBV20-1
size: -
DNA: TGCAGTGCTAGACATCGACTAGCGGGAGAATCAGATACGCAGTATTTT
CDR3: CSARHRLAGESDTQYF

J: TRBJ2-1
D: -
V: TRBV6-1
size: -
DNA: TGTGCCAGCAGTGAACGGGACGGCTCCTACAATGAGCAGTTCTTC
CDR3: CASSERDGSYNEQFF

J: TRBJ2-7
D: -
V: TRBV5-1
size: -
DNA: TGCGCCAGCAGCCCCCCAGGGGCACTCCACGAGCAGTACTTC
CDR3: CASSPPGALHEQYF

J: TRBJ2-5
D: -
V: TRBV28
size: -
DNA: TGTGCCAGCAGTTTTCTGGATGAGACCCAGTACTTC
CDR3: CASSFLDETQYF

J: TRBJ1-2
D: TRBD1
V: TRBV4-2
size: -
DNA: TGTGCCAGCAGCCAATCGGCCGGGACAGGGCTCGCCTATGGCTACACCTTC
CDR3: CASSQSAGTGLAYGYTF

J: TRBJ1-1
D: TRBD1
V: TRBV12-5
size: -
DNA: TGTGCTAGTGGACGTGACAGGGGTGAAGCTTTCTTT
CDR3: CASGRDRGEAFF

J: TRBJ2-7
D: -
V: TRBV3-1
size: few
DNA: TGTGCCAGCAGCCAATTAGGTGCGGACGAGCAGTACTTC
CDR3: CASSQLGADEQYF

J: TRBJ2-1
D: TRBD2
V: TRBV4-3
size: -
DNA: TGCGCCAGCAGCCAAGACGGCCCACTAGCGGGAGGGTCAAATGAGCAGTTCTTC
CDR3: CASSQDGPLAGGSNEQFF

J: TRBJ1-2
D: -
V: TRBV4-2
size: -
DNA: TGTGCCAGCAGCCAAGAGATGGACAGCCTCTATGGCTACACCTTC
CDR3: CASSQEMDSLYGYTF

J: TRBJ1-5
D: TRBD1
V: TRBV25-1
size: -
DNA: TGTGCCAGCAGTTTAACAGGGGATCAGCCCCAGCATTTT
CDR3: CASSLTGDQPQHF

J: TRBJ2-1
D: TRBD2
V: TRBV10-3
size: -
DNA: TGTGCCATCAGCACGGGACTAGGGGCCATTGAGCAGTTCTTC
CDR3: CAISTGLGAIEQFF

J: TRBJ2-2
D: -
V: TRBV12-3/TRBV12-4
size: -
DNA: TGTGCCAGCAGTCCCTCGGGGACGGGTTACACCGGGGAGCTGTTTTTT
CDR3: CASSPSGTGYTGELFF

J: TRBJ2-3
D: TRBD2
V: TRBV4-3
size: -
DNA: TGCGCCAGCAGCCAAGATCCGGGACTAGCGGGAGTGAGAGATACGCAGTATTTT
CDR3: CASSQDPGLAGVRDTQYF

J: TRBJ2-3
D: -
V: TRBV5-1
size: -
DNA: TGCGCCAGCAGCTTGACAGGGTCGAGTTATACAGATACGCAGTATTTT
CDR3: CASSLTGSSYTDTQYF

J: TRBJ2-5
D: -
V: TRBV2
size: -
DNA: TGTGCCAGCAATAATGGGGGATCCCAGTACTTC
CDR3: CASNNGGSQYF

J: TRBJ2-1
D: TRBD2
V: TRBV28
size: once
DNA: TGTGCCAGCACCCCGTCCCCCGCGGGAGGGCCTCGCAATGAGCAGTTCTTC
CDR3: CASTPSPAGGPRNEQFF

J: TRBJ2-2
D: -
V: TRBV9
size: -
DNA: TGTGCCAGCAGCTTTCTAGCGTCGAACACCGGGGAGCTGTTTTTT
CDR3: CASSFLASNTGELFF

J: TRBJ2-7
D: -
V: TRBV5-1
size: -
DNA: TGCGCCAGCAGCTTGGTTGAATCCTACGAGCAGTACTTC
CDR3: CASSLVESYEQYF

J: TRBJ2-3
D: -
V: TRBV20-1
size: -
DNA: TGCAGTGCTCGCCGGGACTTCGATACAGATACGCAGTATTTT
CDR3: CSARRDFDTDTQYF

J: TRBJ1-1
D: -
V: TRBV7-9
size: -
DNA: TGTGCCAGCATCATATCCCCGAACACTGAAGCTTTCTTT
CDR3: CASIISPNTEAFF

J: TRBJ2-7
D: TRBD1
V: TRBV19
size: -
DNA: TGTGCCAGTAGTATAGGCAGGGGGAGAGACGAGCAGTACTTC
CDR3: CASSIGRGRDEQYF

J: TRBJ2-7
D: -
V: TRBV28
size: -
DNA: TGTGCCAGCAGGGCCCAGGGGATCACCTACGAGCAGTACTTC
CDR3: CASRAQGITYEQYF

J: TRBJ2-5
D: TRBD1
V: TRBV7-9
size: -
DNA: TGTGCCAGCAGCTTAGTTGGGACAGGTCCAGGTGGGACCCAGTACTTC
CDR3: CASSLVGTGPGGTQYF

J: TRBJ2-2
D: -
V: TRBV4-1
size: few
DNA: TGCGCCAGCAGCGGGCAGGGGAACACCGGGGAGCTGTTTTTT
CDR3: CASSGQGNTGELFF

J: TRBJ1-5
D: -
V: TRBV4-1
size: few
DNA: TGCGCCAGCAGCCAAGACCCGCAGGCTAGCAATCAGCCCCAGCATTTT
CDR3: CASSQDPQASNQPQHF

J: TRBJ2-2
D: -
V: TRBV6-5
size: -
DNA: TGTGCCAGCAGTTACATAGGCGGTCGTACCGGGGAGCTGTTTTTT
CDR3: CASSYIGGRTGELFF

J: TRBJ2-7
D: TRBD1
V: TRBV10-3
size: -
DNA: TGTGCCATCAGAGACCCCGGGACAGCCCTCATCACCTACGAGCAGTACTTC
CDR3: CAIRDPGTALITYEQYF

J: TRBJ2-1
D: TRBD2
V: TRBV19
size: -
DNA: TGTGCCAGTAGTATGTGGCAGGGAGGGAGCAATGAGCAGTTCTTC
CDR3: CASSMWQGGSNEQFF

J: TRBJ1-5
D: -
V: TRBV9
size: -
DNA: TGTGCCAGCAGCCCCGGGTGGAGCAATCAGCCCCAGCATTTT
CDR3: CASSPGWSNQPQHF

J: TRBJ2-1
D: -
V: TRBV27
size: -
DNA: TGTGCCAGCATCTCGGTTGGGGACATGGGGCTCAATGAGCAGTTCTTC
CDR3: CASISVGDMGLNEQFF

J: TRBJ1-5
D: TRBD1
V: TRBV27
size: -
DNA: TGTGCCAGCAGTTTACGGCAGGGGGATCAGCCCCAGCATTTT
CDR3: CASSLRQGDQPQHF

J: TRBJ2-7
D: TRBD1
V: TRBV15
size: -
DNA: TGTGCCACCAGCACCAGGACAGGGGAAACCTACGAGCAGTACTTC
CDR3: CATSTRTGETYEQYF

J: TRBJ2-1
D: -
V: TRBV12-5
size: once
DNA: TGTGCTAGTGGTTTGAGTCTAGGGACCAGCTACAATGAGCAGTTCTTC
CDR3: CASGLSLGTSYNEQFF

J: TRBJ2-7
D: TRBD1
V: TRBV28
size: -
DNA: TGTGCCAGCGACAAGGGACAGGGTTCCTACGAGCAGTACTTC
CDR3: CASDKGQGSYEQYF